The clone carrying this T cell receptor (beta chain) was picked up a small number of times. This record belongs to a study of blood T cell repertoires in COVID-19. The wider study: T cells, B-cell-depleted T cells, or PBMCs provided the cDNA or gDNA that served as material.

The CDR3 totals 14 residues. V was shortened by 0 bases and J by 1 base, with 6 bases between the two germline ends. CDR1 is SEHNR, CDR2 FQNEAQ, per germline (reference sequence). The method was immunoSEQ multiplex PCR; TCRdb's version includes in-frame clones alone and lacks a portion of them. Among 200,000 or so clones listed, over 80% were seen once. Sequencing was performed on peripheral blood. The chain combines TRBV7-9 with TRBJ2-5, with a tentative D call TRBD2 (6 bases). The receptor's source is a man aged 55 to 69 with COVID-19, enrolled during active disease. The CDR3: CASSLATSQETQYF. The CDR3 nucleotides are TGTGCCAGCAGCTTAGCGACTAGCCAAGAGACCCAGTACTTC.